This is a list of T cell receptor beta chains from one sample in a study of cytomegalovirus exposure and HLA in healthy donors. TCRdb's table, derived via immunoSEQ multiplex PCR, lists solely in-frame clones and lacks some. Among about 120,000 clones listed, over 75% were seen once. The source material was PBMCs. The receptors originated from a man aged 40-50 years in good health and CMV-seronegative. The CDR3 runs from the conserved cysteine through the conserved F or W. D genes are given only for firm matches. Size values are once, few and many counts, or a class for expanded clones, and some rows have none.

v_call,clone_size,j_call,d_call,cdr3_aa,cdr3_nt
TRBV4-3,-,TRBJ2-1,TRBD2,CASSRQKSGLAALNEQFF,TGCGCCAGCAGCCGCCAAAAAAGCGGGCTAGCGGCTCTCAATGAGCAGTTCTTC
TRBV28,-,TRBJ1-1,-,CASSLWGQNTEAFF,TGTGCCAGCAGTTTATGGGGGCAGAACACTGAAGCTTTCTTT
TRBV28,-,TRBJ2-3,-,CASSFLAGNTDTQYF,TGTGCCAGCAGTTTCTTGGCAGGGAACACAGATACGCAGTATTTT
TRBV5-1,-,TRBJ2-6,TRBD2,CATRTSGRAHSGANGLTF,TGCGCCACCCGGACTAGCGGGAGGGCTCACTCTGGGGCCAACGGCCTGACTTTC
TRBV27,-,TRBJ1-2,TRBD1,CASSLGTGVNGYTF,TGTGCCAGCAGTTTAGGTACAGGGGTGAATGGCTACACCTTC
TRBV15,-,TRBJ1-2,-,CATSTGSGDGYTF,TGTGCCACCAGCACAGGGAGCGGGGATGGCTACACCTTC
TRBV7-2,-,TRBJ1-3,-,CASSLRRGNTIYF,TGTGCCAGCAGCTTAAGGAGAGGAAACACCATATATTTT
TRBV19,-,TRBJ2-7,-,CASSIGQRNYEQYF,TGTGCCAGTAGTATAGGACAAAGAAACTACGAGCAGTACTTC
TRBV7-9,-,TRBJ1-2,TRBD1,CASTKTGENYGYTF,TGTGCCAGCACAAAGACAGGGGAGAACTATGGCTACACCTTC
TRBV30,once,TRBJ2-5,-,CAWSAGEETQYF,TGTGCCTGGAGTGCGGGGGAGGAGACCCAGTACTTC
TRBV7-7,once,TRBJ1-3,-,CASWKEQLGNTIYF,TGTGCCAGCTGGAAGGAACAGCTAGGAAACACCATATATTTT
TRBV19,-,TRBJ2-5,TRBD1,CASSIVGTGQETQYF,TGTGCCAGTAGTATAGTGGGGACAGGGCAAGAGACCCAGTACTTC
TRBV28,-,TRBJ2-7,-,CASSLPQGYEQYF,TGTGCCAGCAGTTTGCCTCAGGGTTACGAGCAGTACTTC
TRBV23-1,once,TRBJ2-5,-,CASSQSKKRPRRGTQYF,TGCGCCAGCAGTCAATCGAAAAAGCGGCCGAGGAGGGGGACCCAGTACTTC
TRBV7-2,-,TRBJ1-1,-,CASSLDGRSAEAFF,TGTGCCAGCAGCTTAGATGGTCGCAGCGCTGAAGCTTTCTTT
TRBV5-4,once,TRBJ1-2,TRBD1,CASSPGQIYGYTF,TGTGCCAGCAGCCCGGGACAGATCTATGGCTACACCTTC
TRBV5-1,-,TRBJ2-3,TRBD2,CASSLGLADTDTQYF,TGCGCCAGCAGCTTGGGTCTAGCGGACACAGATACGCAGTATTTT
TRBV18,-,TRBJ1-1,-,CASSPPYSSMNTEAFF,TGTGCCAGCTCACCACCGTACAGCTCCATGAACACTGAAGCTTTCTTT
TRBV10-3,-,TRBJ1-1,-,CAISPSGVDTEAFF,TGTGCCATCAGTCCCTCGGGGGTAGACACTGAAGCTTTCTTT
TRBV5-1,-,TRBJ2-4,-,CASSLGNADIQYF,TGCGCCAGCAGCTTGGGCAACGCGGACATTCAGTACTTC
TRBV27,-,TRBJ2-5,-,CASSGWQGKETQYF,TGTGCCAGCAGTGGTTGGCAGGGGAAAGAGACCCAGTACTTC
TRBV6-1,-,TRBJ1-1,-,CASSFNRVFTEAFF,TGTGCCAGCAGTTTTAACAGGGTATTTACTGAAGCTTTCTTT
TRBV7-8,-,TRBJ1-2,-,CASSYAGVSSYGYTF,TGTGCCAGCAGCTACGCAGGGGTCTCCTCTTATGGCTACACCTTC